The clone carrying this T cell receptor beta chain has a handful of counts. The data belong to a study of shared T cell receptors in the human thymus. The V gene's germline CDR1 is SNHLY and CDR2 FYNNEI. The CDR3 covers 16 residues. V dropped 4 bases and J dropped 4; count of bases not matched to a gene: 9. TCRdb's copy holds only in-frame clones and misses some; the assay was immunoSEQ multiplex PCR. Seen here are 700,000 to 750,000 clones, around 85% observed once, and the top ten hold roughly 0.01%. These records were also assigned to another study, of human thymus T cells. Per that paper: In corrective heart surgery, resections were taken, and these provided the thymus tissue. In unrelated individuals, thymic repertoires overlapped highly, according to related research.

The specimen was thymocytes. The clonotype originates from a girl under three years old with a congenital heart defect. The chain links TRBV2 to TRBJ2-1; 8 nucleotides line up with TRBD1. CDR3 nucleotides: TGTGCCAGCAGTGCCTCTCAGGGGGCGACATACAATGAGCAGTTCTTC. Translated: CASSASQGATYNEQFF.